This entry is about one T cell receptor beta chain. CDR1 is LNHNV, CDR2 YYDKDF, per germline (reference sequence). Trimming removed 2 bases at V and 8 bases at J, with 16 bases between. This CDR3 comprises 15 residues. TCRdb keeps only in-frame clones here, not all; method: immunoSEQ multiplex PCR. The table shows approximately 78,000 clones, with roughly 93% occurring only once. This record belongs to a study of T cells after somatic rescue of genetic block. The chain carries TRBV15 and TRBJ2-1; D is perhaps TRBD2 (7 bases). This receptor was obtained from a man aged 25 to 45. Sequenced material: peripheral blood mononuclear cells (PBMCs). This CDR3 reads CATSRPGGGGDEQFF. The CDR3 DNA follows: TGTGCCACCAGCAGACCAGGAGGGGGAGGGGATGAGCAGTTCTTC.